The 21 T cell receptor beta chains reported below all come from one sample, sequenced in a study of T cells in Graves' hyperthyroidism and ophthalmopathy. TCR beta CDR3 sequences were amplified from RNA transcripts. First-round RT-PCR of the TCR CDR3 relied on the HTBI primer set. From the multiplex PCR reads, TCRdb called clonotypes with MiXCR, one entry per CDR3 protein. The data hold 610,000 or so distinct CDR3 sequences, with around 46% observed a single time. The sample was peripheral blood or thyroid tissue (not recorded which). Every receptor here comes from a woman younger than 30 with Graves' hyperthyroidism.

This clonotype was found many times. The chain has TRBV2 and TRBJ1-3; D uncertain. The CDR3 covers 15 residues. Germline loops: CDR1 SNHLY, CDR2 FYNNEI. Trimming pared 8 bases from V and 0 bases from J, leaving 14 bases between. The CDR3 nucleotides are TGTGCCAGCCGGAGCGGGGTCTTCTCTGGAAACACCATATATTTT. Its protein product is CASRSGVFSGNTIYF.

The chain employs TRBV15 and TRBJ1-5; TRBD1 is a possible D gene (5 bases). The germline V and J ends were trimmed by 5 bases and 2 bases, with 10 bases remaining between them. Germline V gene lookup returns CDR1 LNHNV and CDR2 YYDKDF (reference sequence). The CDR3 sequence is 14 residues long. DNA of the CDR3: TGTGCCACCAGCGGAGGGGCGGGCAATCAGCCCCAGCATTTT. Translated: CATSGGAGNQPQHF.

This clonotype appeared once. This chain joins TRBV15 and TRBJ2-6; no firm D call. This CDR3 is 16 amino acids long. V was cut by 0 bases and J by 2 bases, with 8 bases left in between. The germline V gene has CDR1 LNHNV and CDR2 YYDKDF (reference sequence). CDR3 loop: CATSRDLNTGANVLTF. The CDR3 DNA is TGTGCCACCAGCAGAGATCTGAACACTGGGGCCAACGTCCTGACTTTC.

V and J are TRBV6-1 and TRBJ2-7, with 7 bases matching TRBD1. J gave up 6 bases and V 6 bases, and 14 bases lay outside the gene matches. This CDR3 spans 15 amino acids. The V gene's germline CDR1 is MNHNS and CDR2 SASEGT. CDR3 in amino acids: CASRGRDSGPVEQYF. CDR3 coding DNA: TGTGCCAGCAGGGGTAGGGACAGCGGACCTGTCGAGCAGTACTTC.

This clonotype was picked up many times. The genes are TRBV12-3 or TRBV12-4 and TRBJ2-2; 7 nucleotides line up with TRBD2. The CDR3 consists of 15 residues. V was pared by 3 bases and J by 3 bases, with 4 bases of the junction left unmatched. The CDR3 reads CASSLSSGYTGELFF. In DNA form, the CDR3 reads TGTGCCAGCAGTTTGTCTAGCGGATACACCGGGGAGCTGTTTTTT.

This clonotype was detected many times. The chain links TRBV5-4 to TRBJ2-7; TRBD2 is a possible D gene (5 bases). V lost 0 bases, J lost 7 bases, and 20 bases lay in between. Germline CDR1 is SGHNT and CDR2 is YYREEE (reference sequence). The CDR3 extends over 16 amino acids. CDR3 region: CASSLEGSPPGEEQYF. The CDR3 DNA sequence: TGTGCCAGCAGCTTGGAGGGCAGTCCACCCGGGGAAGAGCAGTACTTC.

This clonotype was recorded many times. This chain links TRBV12-3 or TRBV12-4 with TRBJ1-2; no definite D call. The CDR3 length is 14 residues. Between the trimmed V and J ends, which lost 6 bases and 5 bases, there was a span of 16 bases. The CDR3 is CASRDLEADYGYTF. As DNA, the CDR3 is TGTGCCAGCAGGGACCTTGAGGCTGATTATGGCTACACCTTC.

Ten or more counts support this clonotype. The chain carries TRBV7-9 and TRBJ1-1, with 8 bases matching TRBD1. The V and J ends lost 0 bases and 0 bases, in that order; junction bases with no gene match: 6. Looked up from germline, CDR1 is SEHNR and CDR2 is FQNEAQ (reference sequence). The CDR3 is 17 amino acids. The CDR3 region is CASSLAGQVRMNTEAFF. Written as DNA, the CDR3 is TGTGCCAGCAGCTTAGCGGGACAGGTGCGGATGAACACTGAAGCTTTCTTT.

In this sample, this clonotype turned up a few times. This chain links TRBV29-1 with TRBJ1-1; a possible D gene is TRBD1 (5 bases). The CDR3 loop spans 12 amino acids. In germline, CDR1 is SQVTM, CDR2 ANQGSEA. CDR3 region: CSVQGMNTEAFF. CDR3 sequence (DNA): TGCAGTGTTCAGGGTATGAACACTGAAGCTTTCTTT. Combining the CDR3 with reference TRBV29-1 and TRBJ1-1 gives the whole variable domain SAVISQKPSRDICQRGTSLTIQCQVDSQVTMMFWYRQQPGQSLTLIATANQGSEATYESGFVIDKFPISRPNLTFSTLTVSNMSPEDSSIYLCSVQGMNTEAFFGQGTRLTVV.

This clonotype was recorded many times. V usage is TRBV6-1 and J usage is TRBJ1-4, with 8 bases fitting TRBD1. The CDR3 spans 15 residues. Germline CDR1 and CDR2: MNHNS and SASEGT. J gave up 6 bases and V 3 bases, and 6 bases lay outside the gene matches. The CDR3 sequence: CASSEAGGGYEKLFF. The DNA of the CDR3 is TGTGCCAGCAGTGAGGCAGGGGGCGGCTATGAAAAACTGTTTTTT.

The chain links TRBV20-1 to TRBJ2-7, with D perhaps TRBD2 (6 bases). Germline loops: CDR1 DFQATT, CDR2 SNEGSKA (reference sequence). The germline V and J ends were trimmed by 0 bases and 3 bases, with 15 bases remaining between them. The CDR3 consists of 15 residues. The DNA of the CDR3 is TGCAGTGCTAGAGATGGGAGGAGGGCCGGCTACGAGCAGTACTTC. Protein: CSARDGRRAGYEQYF.

The chain links TRBV29-1 to TRBJ2-7; TRBD1 matches 8 bases. CDR1 and CDR2 from the germline V gene are SQVTM and ANQGSEA. CDR3 size: 16 residues. After removal of 4 bases from V and 7 bases from J, the junction contained 18 bases not matched to a gene. CDR3 sequence: CSVGFSRDRLKEEQYF. The CDR3, as DNA: TGCAGCGTTGGGTTTTCCCGGGACAGGCTAAAAGAAGAGCAGTACTTC.

This chain uses TRBV9 with TRBJ1-3, with 9 bases fitting TRBD1. The CDR3 is 14 amino acids. V shed 4 bases and J 4 bases; nucleotides not matched to a gene: 3. Germline V gene lookup returns CDR1 SGDLS and CDR2 YYNGEE. The CDR3 protein is CASSQTGGGNTIYF. Written as DNA, the CDR3 is TGTGCCAGCAGCCAGACAGGGGGAGGAAACACCATATATTTT. Full variable domain (remainder filled in from reference TRBV9 and TRBJ1-3): DSGVTQTPKHLITATGQRVTLRCSPRSGDLSVYWYQQSLDQGLQFLIQYYNGEERAKGNILERFSAQQFPDLHSELNLSSLELGDSALYFCASSQTGGGNTIYFGEGSWLTVV.

This chain uses TRBV20-1 with TRBJ2-2; 8 nucleotides align to TRBD2. The ends lost 3 bases at V and 8 bases at J; junction bases unmatched: 14. This CDR3 is built from 16 residues. Looked up from germline, CDR1 is DFQATT and CDR2 is SNEGSKA (reference sequence). CDR3 sequence: CSARDRAGLALGELFF. The DNA of the CDR3 is TGCAGTGCTAGGGACCGGGCTGGACTAGCCCTAGGGGAGCTGTTTTTT.

This clonotype was observed at least ten times. The chain carries TRBV29-1 and TRBJ2-7, with 8 bases lining up with TRBD1. Germline-derived CDR1 and CDR2 are SQVTM and ANQGSEA. J gave up 2 bases and V 5 bases, and 2 bases lay outside the gene matches. The CDR3 runs 12 residues. The CDR3 sequence is CSVYRGAYEQYF. The CDR3 coding sequence is TGCAGCGTTTACAGGGGGGCCTACGAGCAGTACTTC.

With respect to this clonotype: The junction departs from the called germline gene at one end, perhaps through a read error. This sequence joins TRBV7-9 and TRBJ1-6, with D maybe TRBD1 (6 bases). The CDR3 length is 16 residues. Germline V gene sequence: CDR1 SEHNR, CDR2 FQNEAQ (reference sequence). CDR3 loop: CASSQRGQKRGSPLHF. The CDR3 DNA follows: TGCGCCAGCAGCCAGCGAGGACAGAAAAGGGGGTCACCCCTCCACTTT.

This clonotype was observed at least ten times. CDR3 loop: CASSLDRLAAYEQYF. The CDR3 coding sequence is TGTGCCAGCAGCTTAGATCGACTAGCTGCCTACGAGCAGTACTTC. The rearrangement joins TRBV7-2 to TRBJ2-7; 7 positions match TRBD2. With 1 base clipped from V and 2 bases from J, the junction kept 5 bases outside the gene matches. This CDR3 contains 15 residues. Germline V gives CDR1 SGHTA, CDR2 FQGNSA. The variable domain in full, completed from reference TRBV7-2 and TRBJ2-7, reads GAGVSQSPSNKVTEKGKDVELRCDPISGHTALYWYRQSLGQGLEFLIYFQGNSAPDKSGLPSDRFSAERTGGSVSTLTIQRTQQEDSAVYLCASSLDRLAAYEQYFGPGTRLTVT.

This clonotype has only a few counts. The chain links TRBV9 to TRBJ1-3, with D maybe TRBD1 (5 bases). This CDR3 has 24 residues. Germline V gene lookup returns CDR1 SGDLS and CDR2 YYNGEE. Trimming stripped 4 bases from V and 0 bases from J, with 38 bases between. CDR3 region: CASSHLLRQPTLSRPPLSGNTIYF. In nucleotides, the CDR3 is TGTGCCAGCAGCCATCTCCTACGACAGCCAACTCTCTCTCGGCCCCCACTCTCTGGAAACACCATATATTTT.

In this sample, this clonotype turned up many times. The chain uses TRBV3-1 and TRBJ1-1; D unresolved. V lost 0 bases to trimming and J lost 0 bases, with 11 bases between them. The germline V gene has CDR1 LGHDT and CDR2 YNNKEL (reference sequence). This CDR3 spans 16 amino acids. The CDR3 DNA sequence: TGTGCCAGCAGCCAAGATCCCACAAAGATGAACACTGAAGCTTTCTTT. This gives the protein CASSQDPTKMNTEAFF.

The genes are TRBV20-1 and TRBJ2-3; 7 bases agree with TRBD2. From germline, CDR1 is DFQATT and CDR2 SNEGSKA (reference sequence). J was trimmed by 0 bases and V by 6 bases; bases with no gene match: 6. CDR3 length: 14 residues. CDR3 DNA sequence: TGCAGTGCGAGAAGCGGGGCTAGCACAGATACGCAGTATTTT. This gives the protein CSARSGASTDTQYF.

The chain recombines TRBV2 with TRBJ2-1; D may be TRBD2 (5 bases). Germline CDR1 and CDR2: SNHLY and FYNNEI. V gave up 6 bases and J gave up 7 bases, with 10 bases separating them. There are 12 residues in the CDR3. CDR3 in DNA: TGTGCCAGCAGCAAATCGGGAAATGAGCAGTTCTTC. It is translated as CASSKSGNEQFF.